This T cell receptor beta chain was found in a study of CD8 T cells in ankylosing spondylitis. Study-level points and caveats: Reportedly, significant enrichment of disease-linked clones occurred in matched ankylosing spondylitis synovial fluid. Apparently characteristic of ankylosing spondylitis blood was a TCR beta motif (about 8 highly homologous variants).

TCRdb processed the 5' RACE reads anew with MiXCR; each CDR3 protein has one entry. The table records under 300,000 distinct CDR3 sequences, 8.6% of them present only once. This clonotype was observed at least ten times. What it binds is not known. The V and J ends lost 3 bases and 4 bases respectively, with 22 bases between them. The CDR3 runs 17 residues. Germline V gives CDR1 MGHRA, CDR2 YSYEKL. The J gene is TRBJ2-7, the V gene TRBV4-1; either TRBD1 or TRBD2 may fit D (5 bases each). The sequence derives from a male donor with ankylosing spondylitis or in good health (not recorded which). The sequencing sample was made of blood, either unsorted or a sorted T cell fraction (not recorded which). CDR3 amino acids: CASSHLGLIGTFYEQYF. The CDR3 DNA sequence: TGCGCCAGCAGCCACCTAGGGTTGATAGGGACCTTTTACGAGCAGTACTTC.